Following are 2 T cell receptor beta chains from one sample sequenced in a study of cytomegalovirus exposure and HLA in healthy donors. The PCR contained 60 Vbeta and 13 Jbeta primers. Measured with immunoSEQ multiplex PCR; TCRdb has only the in-frame clones, and not every one. The data show approximately 110,000 clones, with approximately 80% seen just once and around 2.1% held by the top ten. The sample consisted of PBMCs. The receptor source for this set is a woman younger than 45 in good health and CMV-seronegative.

This chain links TRBV28 with TRBJ2-7; 7 bases map to TRBD1. J was trimmed by 4 bases and V by 2 bases; bases with no gene match: 8. CDR1 MDHEN and CDR2 SYDVKM come from the germline V gene. There are 15 residues in the CDR3. In DNA, the CDR3 is TGTGCCAGCAGTTTAGGACAGGACCCCTTTTACGAGCAGTACTTC. Amino acids: CASSLGQDPFYEQYF.

CDR3 sequence (DNA): TGCGCCAGCAGCATCCTTACGGGACTGAACACCGGGGAGCTGTTTTTT. It specifies CASSILTGLNTGELFF. This chain joins TRBV5-1 and TRBJ2-2, with D maybe TRBD2 (6 bases). Trimming took off 4 bases at V and 1 base at J, with 14 bases between the two ends. Germline V CDR1 and CDR2: SGHRS, YFSETQ. This CDR3 is 16 amino acids long.